The following is a T cell receptor beta chain sequence with its context. CDR3 size: 18 residues. V lost 4 bases and J lost 7; bases outside the gene matches: 16. Germline CDR1 and CDR2: SGHVS and FQNEAQ. Each individual provided 1 to 8 samples (taken pretreatment and on-treatment). This sample was included in a study of PD-L1 blockade in urothelial cancer. The method was immunoSEQ multiplex PCR; TCRdb's version includes in-frame clones alone and lacks a portion of them. The sample lists fewer than 35,000 clones, over 80% occurring once. The sequence derives from a man over 45 with urothelial cancer. V is TRBV7-8 and J is TRBJ1-4; TRBD1 aligns across 9 bases. Specimen: PBMCs, collected around atezolizumab (anti-PD-L1) treatment. DNA for the CDR3: TGTGCCAGCAGCTCCAGGTCCGGGACGGACAGGGGTACTGAAAAACTGTTTTTT. Amino acids: CASSSRSGTDRGTEKLFF. Full variable domain (remainder filled in from reference TRBV7-8 and TRBJ1-4): GAGVSQSPRYKVAKRGQDVALRCDPISGHVSLFWYQQALGQGPEFLTYFQNEAQLDKSGLPSDRFFAERPEGSVSTLKIQRTQQEDSAVYLCASSSRSGTDRGTEKLFFGSGTQLSVL.